The T cell receptor (beta chain) under discussion was sequenced for a study of cytomegalovirus exposure and HLA in healthy donors. Broader study findings: Association of 16,951 TCR beta sequences with HLA alleles was found at 0.05 false discovery rate in a later analysis. Rarity characterized most TCR sequences, yet some public TCRs appeared in many donors.

This CDR3 is 12 amino acids long. V was shortened by 2 bases and J by 5 bases, with 5 bases between the two germline ends. Germline values: CDR1 SGHRS, CDR2 YFSETQ. PCR used 60 Vbeta primers and 13 Jbeta primers. Clones were read by immunoSEQ multiplex PCR, and TCRdb kept only the in-frame ones, dropping some. The table shows some 160,000 clones, with approximately 86% occurring only once. In regard to this clone: Its antigen is currently unknown.

The donors were healthy bone marrow donors. Material for sequencing was PBMCs. The chain is built from TRBV5-1 and TRBJ2-1; no definite D call. The TCR was taken from a woman between 18 and 29 years old in good health and CMV-seronegative. The CDR3 bases are TGCGCCAGCAGCTTCCAGGACAATGAGCAGTTCTTC. Translation: CASSFQDNEQFF.